Described below is a single T cell receptor beta chain sequence and its context. These data come from a study of lymphopenia after photon versus proton radiotherapy. Germline V gives CDR1 SGHAT, CDR2 FQNNGV. This CDR3 region has 14 residues. V shed 4 bases and J shed 6 bases, with 15 bases lying between them. Some clones are missing from TCRdb's copy, which holds only in-frame ones; the method was immunoSEQ multiplex PCR. The sample has around 26,000 clones; around 82% are singletons. This sequence joins TRBV11-2 and TRBJ1-2, with D perhaps matching TRBD1 (5 bases). This sample comprised peripheral blood, obtained from a patient treated with photon-based radiotherapy. The origin of this receptor is a man over 45 with gastric cancer. The CDR3 DNA is TGTGCCAGCAGCTCCCCCCCAGGGTTCCATGGCTACACCTTC. It yields the protein CASSSPPGFHGYTF.